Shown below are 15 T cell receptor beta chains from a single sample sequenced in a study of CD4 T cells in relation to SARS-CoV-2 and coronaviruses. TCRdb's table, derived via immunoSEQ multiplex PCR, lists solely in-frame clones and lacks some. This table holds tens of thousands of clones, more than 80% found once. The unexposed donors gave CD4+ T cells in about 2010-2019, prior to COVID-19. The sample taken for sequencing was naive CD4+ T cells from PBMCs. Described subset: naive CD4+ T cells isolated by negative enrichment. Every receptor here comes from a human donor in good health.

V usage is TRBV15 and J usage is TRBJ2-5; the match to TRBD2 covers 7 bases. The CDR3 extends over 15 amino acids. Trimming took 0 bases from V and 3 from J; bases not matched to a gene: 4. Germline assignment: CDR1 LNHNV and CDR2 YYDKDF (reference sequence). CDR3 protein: CATSRDVAGEETQYF. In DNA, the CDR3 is TGTGCCACCAGCAGAGATGTGGCGGGAGAAGAGACCCAGTACTTC.

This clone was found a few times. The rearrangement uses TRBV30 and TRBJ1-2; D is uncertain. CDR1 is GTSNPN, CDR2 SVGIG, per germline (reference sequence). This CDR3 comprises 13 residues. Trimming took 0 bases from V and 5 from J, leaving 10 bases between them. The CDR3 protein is CAWSVDKVYGYTF. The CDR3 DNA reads TGTGCCTGGAGTGTTGACAAGGTATATGGCTACACCTTC.

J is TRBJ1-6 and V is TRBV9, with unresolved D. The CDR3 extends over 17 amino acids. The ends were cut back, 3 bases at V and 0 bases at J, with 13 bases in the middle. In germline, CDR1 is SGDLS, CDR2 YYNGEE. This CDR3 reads CASSGDKEISYNSPLHF. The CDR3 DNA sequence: TGTGCCAGCAGCGGAGACAAGGAGATCTCCTATAATTCACCCCTCCACTTT. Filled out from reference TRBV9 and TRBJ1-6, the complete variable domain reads DSGVTQTPKHLITATGQRVTLRCSPRSGDLSVYWYQQSLDQGLQFLIQYYNGEERAKGNILERFSAQQFPDLHSELNLSSLELGDSALYFCASSGDKEISYNSPLHFGNGTRLTVT.

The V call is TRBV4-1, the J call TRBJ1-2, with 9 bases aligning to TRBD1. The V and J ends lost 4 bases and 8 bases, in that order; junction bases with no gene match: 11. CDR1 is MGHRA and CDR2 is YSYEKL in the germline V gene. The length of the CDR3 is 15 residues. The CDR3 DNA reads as TGCGCCAGCAGCCTCCCCCGGGACAGGGTGCGGGGCTACACCTTC. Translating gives CASSLPRDRVRGYTF.

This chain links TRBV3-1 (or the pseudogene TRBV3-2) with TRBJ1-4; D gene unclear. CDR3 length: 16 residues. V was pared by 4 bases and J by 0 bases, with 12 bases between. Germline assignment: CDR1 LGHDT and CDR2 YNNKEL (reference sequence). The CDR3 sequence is CASSRVQRTTNEKLFF. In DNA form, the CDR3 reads TGTGCCAGCAGCCGAGTTCAGCGGACAACTAATGAAAAACTGTTTTTT.

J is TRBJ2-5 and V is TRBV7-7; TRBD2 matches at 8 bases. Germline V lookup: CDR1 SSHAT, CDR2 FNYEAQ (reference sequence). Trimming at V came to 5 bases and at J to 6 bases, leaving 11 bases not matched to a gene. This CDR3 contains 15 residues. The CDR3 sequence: CASSPGGGLIQTQYF. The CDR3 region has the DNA TGTGCCAGCAGCCCGGGCGGGGGGCTGATTCAGACCCAGTACTTC.

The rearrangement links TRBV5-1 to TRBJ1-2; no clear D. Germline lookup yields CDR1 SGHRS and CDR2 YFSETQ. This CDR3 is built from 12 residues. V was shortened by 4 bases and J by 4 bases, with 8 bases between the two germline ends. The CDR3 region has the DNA TGCGCCAGCAGCGTGGAGGGCTATGGCTACACCTTC. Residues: CASSVEGYGYTF.

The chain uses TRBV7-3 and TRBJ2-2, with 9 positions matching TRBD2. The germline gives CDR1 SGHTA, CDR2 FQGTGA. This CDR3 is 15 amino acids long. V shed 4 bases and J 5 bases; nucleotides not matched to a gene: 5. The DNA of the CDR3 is TGTGCCAGCAGCTCCTTAGCGGGAGATACCGGGGAGCTGTTTTTT. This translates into CASSSLAGDTGELFF.

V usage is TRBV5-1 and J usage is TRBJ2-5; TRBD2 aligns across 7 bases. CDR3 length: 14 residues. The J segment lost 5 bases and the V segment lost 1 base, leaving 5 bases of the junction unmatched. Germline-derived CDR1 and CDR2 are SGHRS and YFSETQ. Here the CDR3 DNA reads TGCGCCAGCAGCTTGCGGACTAGGCCGGAGACCCAGTACTTC. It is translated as CASSLRTRPETQYF.

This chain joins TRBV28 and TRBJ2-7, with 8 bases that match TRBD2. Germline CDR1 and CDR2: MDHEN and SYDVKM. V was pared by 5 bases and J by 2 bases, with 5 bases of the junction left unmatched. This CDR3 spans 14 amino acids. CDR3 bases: TGTGCCAGCAGTGCTTCGGGGGGGGCCTACGAGCAGTACTTC. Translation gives CASSASGGAYEQYF.

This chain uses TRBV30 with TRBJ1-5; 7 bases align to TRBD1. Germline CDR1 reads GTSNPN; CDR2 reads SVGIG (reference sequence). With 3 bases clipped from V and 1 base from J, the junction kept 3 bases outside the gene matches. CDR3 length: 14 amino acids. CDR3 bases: TGTGCCTGGAGGGCACAGGGGAGCAATCAGCCCCAGCATTTT. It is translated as CAWRAQGSNQPQHF.

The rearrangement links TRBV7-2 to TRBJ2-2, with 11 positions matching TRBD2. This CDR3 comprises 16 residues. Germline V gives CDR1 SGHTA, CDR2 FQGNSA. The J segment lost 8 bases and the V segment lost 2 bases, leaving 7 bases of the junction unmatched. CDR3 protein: CASSLFSGGAMGELFF. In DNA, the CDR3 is TGTGCCAGCAGCTTATTTAGCGGGGGGGCCATGGGGGAGCTGTTTTTT.

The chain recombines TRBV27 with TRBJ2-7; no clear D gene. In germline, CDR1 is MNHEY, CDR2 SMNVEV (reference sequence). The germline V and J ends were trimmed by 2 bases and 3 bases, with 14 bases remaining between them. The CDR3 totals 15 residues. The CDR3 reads CASSLGPTENYEQYF. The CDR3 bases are TGTGCCAGCAGTTTAGGCCCTACAGAGAACTACGAGCAGTACTTC.

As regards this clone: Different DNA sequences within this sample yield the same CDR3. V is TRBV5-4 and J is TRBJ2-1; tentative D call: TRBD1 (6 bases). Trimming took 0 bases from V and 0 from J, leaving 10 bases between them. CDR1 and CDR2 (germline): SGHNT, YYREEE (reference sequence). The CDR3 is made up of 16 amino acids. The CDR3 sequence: CASSLGQASSYNEQFF. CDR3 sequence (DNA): TGTGCCAGCAGCTTGGGACAGGCTAGCTCCTACAATGAGCAGTTCTTC.

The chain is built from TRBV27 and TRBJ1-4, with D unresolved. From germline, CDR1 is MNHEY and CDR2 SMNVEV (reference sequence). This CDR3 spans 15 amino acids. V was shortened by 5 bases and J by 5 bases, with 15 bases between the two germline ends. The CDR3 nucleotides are TGTGCCAGCAGTCCGACGGTAGGGTTCAATGAAAAACTGTTTTTT. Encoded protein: CASSPTVGFNEKLFF.